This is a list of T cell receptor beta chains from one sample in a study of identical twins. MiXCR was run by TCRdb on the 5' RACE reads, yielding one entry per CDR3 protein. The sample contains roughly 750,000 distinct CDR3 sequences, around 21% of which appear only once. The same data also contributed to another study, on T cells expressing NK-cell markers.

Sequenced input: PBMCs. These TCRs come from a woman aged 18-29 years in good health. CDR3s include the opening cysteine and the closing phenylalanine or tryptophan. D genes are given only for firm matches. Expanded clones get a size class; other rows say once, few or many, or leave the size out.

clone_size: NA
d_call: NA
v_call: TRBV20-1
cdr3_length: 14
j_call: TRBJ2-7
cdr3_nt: TGCAGTGCTATAGACAGGACACATTCCTACGAGCAGTACTTC
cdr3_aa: CSAIDRTHSYEQYF

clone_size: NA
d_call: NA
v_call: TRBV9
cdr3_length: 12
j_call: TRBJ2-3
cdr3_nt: TGTGCCAGCAGCGCCTCCGAAGATACGCAGTATTTT
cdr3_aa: CASSASEDTQYF

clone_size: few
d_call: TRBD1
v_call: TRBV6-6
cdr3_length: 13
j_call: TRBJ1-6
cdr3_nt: TGTGCCAGCAGAACAGGGGGCAATTCACCCCTCCACTTT
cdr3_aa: CASRTGGNSPLHF

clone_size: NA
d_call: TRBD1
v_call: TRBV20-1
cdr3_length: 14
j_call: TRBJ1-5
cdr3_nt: TGCAGTGCTAGAGATTACAGGGGGCAGGAGCCCCAGCATTTT
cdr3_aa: CSARDYRGQEPQHF

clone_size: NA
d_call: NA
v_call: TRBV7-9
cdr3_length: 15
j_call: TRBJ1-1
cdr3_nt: TGTGCCAGCAGCTTAGCACGGGGACCCATCACTGAAGCTTTCTTT
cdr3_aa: CASSLARGPITEAFF

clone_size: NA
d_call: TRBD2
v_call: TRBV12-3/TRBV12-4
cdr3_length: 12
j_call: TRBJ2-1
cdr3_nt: TGTGCCAGCAGTTTAGGTGCGGGGGGCCCAAACTTC
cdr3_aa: CASSLGAGGPNF

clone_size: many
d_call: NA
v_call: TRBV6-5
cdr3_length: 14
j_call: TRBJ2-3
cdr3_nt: TGTGCCAGCAGTTACTCCCACAACACAGATACGCAGTATTTT
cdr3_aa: CASSYSHNTDTQYF

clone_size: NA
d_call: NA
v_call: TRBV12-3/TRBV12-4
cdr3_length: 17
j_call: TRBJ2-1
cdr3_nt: TGTGCCAGCAGTTCATTTGAGGGCCTCACCGCATACAATGAGCAGTTCTTC
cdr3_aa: CASSSFEGLTAYNEQFF

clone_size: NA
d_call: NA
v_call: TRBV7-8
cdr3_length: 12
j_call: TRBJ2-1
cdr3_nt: TGTGCCAGCAGCATACAGGAGGCCGAGCAGTTCTTC
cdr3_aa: CASSIQEAEQFF

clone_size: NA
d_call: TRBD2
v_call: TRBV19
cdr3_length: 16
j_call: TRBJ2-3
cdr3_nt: TGTGCCAGTATGCCACCGGGACTAGCGGGTCACCAGGCGCAGTATTTT
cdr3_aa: CASMPPGLAGHQAQYF

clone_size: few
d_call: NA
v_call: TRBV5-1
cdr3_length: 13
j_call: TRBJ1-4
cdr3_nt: TGCGCCAGCACCTGGGGAGGTAAAGAAAAACTGTTTTTT
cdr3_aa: CASTWGGKEKLFF

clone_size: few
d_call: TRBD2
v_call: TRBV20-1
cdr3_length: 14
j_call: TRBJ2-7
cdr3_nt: TGCAGTGCTAGTCTAGCGGGAGGGCCCCACGAGCAGTACTTC
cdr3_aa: CSASLAGGPHEQYF

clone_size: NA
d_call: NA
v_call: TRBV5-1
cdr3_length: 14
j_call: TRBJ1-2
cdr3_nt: TGCGCCAGCAGCATCTCCGGGGCCCCTGACGGCTACACCTTC
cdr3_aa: CASSISGAPDGYTF

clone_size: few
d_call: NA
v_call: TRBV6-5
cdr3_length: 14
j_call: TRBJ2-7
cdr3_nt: TGTGCCAGCAGTTACTCATCCAGCCCTGGCCAGCAGTACTTC
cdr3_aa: CASSYSSSPGQQYF

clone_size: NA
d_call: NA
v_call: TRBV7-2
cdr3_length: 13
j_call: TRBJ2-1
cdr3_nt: TGTGCCAGCAGCTTACTAGTCCCACATGAGCAGTTCTTC
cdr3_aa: CASSLLVPHEQFF

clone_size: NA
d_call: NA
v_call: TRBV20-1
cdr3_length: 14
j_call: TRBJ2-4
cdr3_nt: TGCAGTGCTATTCGCGATCTAGCCAAAAACATTCAGTACTTC
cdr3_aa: CSAIRDLAKNIQYF

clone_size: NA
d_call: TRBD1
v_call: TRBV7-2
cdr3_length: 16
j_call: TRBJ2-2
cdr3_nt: TGTGCCAGCAGCTTAGCCGGGACAGTGGGCACCGGGGAGCTGTTTTTT
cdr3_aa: CASSLAGTVGTGELFF

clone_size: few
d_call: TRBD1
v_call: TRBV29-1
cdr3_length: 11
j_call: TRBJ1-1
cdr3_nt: TGCAGCGTTTCGGACAGGGCTGAAGCTTTCTTT
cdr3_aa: CSVSDRAEAFF

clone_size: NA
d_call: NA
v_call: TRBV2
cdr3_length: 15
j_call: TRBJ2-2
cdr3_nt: TGTGCCAGCAGTTACTTTAGTAGGGACACCGGGGAGCTGTTTTTT
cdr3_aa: CASSYFSRDTGELFF

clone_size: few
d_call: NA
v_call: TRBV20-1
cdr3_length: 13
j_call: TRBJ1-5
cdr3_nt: TGCAGTGCTAGAGTCGGTAGCAATCAGCCCCAGCATTTT
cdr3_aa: CSARVGSNQPQHF

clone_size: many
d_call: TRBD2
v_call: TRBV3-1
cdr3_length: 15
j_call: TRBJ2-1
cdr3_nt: TGTGCCAGCAGCCACTACGGGACTAGATACAATGAGCAGTTCTTC
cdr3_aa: CASSHYGTRYNEQFF

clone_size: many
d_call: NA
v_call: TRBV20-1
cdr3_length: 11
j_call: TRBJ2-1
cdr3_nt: TGCAGTGCTAGAGATTCAGATGAGCAGTTCTTC
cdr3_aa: CSARDSDEQFF

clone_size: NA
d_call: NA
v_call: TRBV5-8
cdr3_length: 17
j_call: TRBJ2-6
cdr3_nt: TGTGCCAGCAGCTTCCAAGTGGTGGCCCCCGGGGCCAACGTCCTGACTTTC
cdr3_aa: CASSFQVVAPGANVLTF

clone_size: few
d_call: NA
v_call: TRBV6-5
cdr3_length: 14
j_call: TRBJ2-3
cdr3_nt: TGTGCCAGCAGTTACCCGGACAGCACAGATACGCAGTATTTT
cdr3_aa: CASSYPDSTDTQYF

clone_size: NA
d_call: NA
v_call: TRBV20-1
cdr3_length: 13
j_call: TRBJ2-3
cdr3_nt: TGCAGTGCTAGACCTTGGGCCACAGATACGCAGTATTTT
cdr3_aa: CSARPWATDTQYF

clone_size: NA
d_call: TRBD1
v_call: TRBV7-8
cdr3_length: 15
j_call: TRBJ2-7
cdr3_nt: TGTGCCAGCAGCGCTCCGGGACAGGAAGACTACGAGCAGTACTTC
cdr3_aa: CASSAPGQEDYEQYF

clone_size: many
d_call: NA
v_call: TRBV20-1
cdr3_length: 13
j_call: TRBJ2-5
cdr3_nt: TGCAGTGCTAGACGGGGACGGCAAGAGACCCAGTACTTC
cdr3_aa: CSARRGRQETQYF

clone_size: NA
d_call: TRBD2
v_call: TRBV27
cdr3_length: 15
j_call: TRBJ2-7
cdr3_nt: TGTGCCAGCAAGATCGCGGGAGCCGAAACCTACGAGCAGTACTTC
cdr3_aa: CASKIAGAETYEQYF

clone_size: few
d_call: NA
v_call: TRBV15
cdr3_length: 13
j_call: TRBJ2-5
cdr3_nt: TGTGCCACCAGCAGAGATGGAAAAGAGACCCAGTACTTC
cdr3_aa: CATSRDGKETQYF

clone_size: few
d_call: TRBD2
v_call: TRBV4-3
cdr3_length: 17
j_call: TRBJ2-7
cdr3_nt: TGCGCCAGCAGCCAAGATCTTGGCCTAGCGGGAGCCTACGAGCAGTACTTC
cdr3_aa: CASSQDLGLAGAYEQYF

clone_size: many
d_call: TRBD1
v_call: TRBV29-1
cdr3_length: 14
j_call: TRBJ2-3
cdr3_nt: TGCACCTCAGAAGGACAGGAAGGCACAGATACGCAGTATTTT
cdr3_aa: CTSEGQEGTDTQYF

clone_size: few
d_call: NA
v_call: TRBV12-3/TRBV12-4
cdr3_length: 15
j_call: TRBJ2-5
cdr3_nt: TGTGCCAGCAGTGGCCCCCGGGCCCTCCAAGAGACCCAGTACTTC
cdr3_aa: CASSGPRALQETQYF

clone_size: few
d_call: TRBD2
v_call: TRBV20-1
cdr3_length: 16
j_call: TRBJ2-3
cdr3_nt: TGCAGTGCTGAGAGCGGGAGACCCCGTAGCACAGATACGCAGTATTTT
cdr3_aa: CSAESGRPRSTDTQYF

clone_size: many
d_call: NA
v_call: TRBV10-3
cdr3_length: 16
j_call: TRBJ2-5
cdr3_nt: TGTGCCATCAAGCCGGGGGTTAGCGCTTTACAAGAGACCCAGTACTTC
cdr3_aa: CAIKPGVSALQETQYF

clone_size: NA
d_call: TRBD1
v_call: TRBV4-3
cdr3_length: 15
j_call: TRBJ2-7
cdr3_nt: TGCGCCAGCAGCCAGGGACAGGAAATCACCTACGAGCAGTACTTC
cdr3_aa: CASSQGQEITYEQYF

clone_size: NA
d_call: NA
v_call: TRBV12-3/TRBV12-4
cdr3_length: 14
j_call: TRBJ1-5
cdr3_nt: TGTGCCAGCAGTTTCGCGGCATGGGTACAGCCCCAGCATTTT
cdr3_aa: CASSFAAWVQPQHF

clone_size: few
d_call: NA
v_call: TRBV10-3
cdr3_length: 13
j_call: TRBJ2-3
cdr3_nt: TGTGCCATCAGTGTTTCATCTGGCGATACGCAGTATTTT
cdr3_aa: CAISVSSGDTQYF

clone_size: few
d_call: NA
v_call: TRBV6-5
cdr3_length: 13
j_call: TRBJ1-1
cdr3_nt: TGTGCCAGCAGTTACGGGGTGTCTACTGAAGCTTTCTTT
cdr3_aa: CASSYGVSTEAFF

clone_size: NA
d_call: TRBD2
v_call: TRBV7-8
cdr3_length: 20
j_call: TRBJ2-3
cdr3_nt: TGTGCCAGCAGCTTCCCCCTTGTCGGCGGGGGGGCCATACACACAGATACGCAGTATTTT
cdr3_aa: CASSFPLVGGGAIHTDTQYF

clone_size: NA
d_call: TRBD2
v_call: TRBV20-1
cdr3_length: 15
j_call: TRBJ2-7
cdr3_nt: TGCAGTGCTAGAGATGGGGCAGCGGGAAGTTACGAGCAGTACTTC
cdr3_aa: CSARDGAAGSYEQYF

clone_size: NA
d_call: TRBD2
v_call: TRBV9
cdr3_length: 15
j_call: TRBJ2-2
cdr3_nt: TGTGCCAGCAGCGTAGTCACTAGCGGCACCGGGGAGCTGTTTTTT
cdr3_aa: CASSVVTSGTGELFF

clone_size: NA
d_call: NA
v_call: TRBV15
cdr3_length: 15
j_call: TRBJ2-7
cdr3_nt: TGTGCCACCAGCAGAGATTTGGGCAAAGCCTACGAGCAGTACTTC
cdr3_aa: CATSRDLGKAYEQYF

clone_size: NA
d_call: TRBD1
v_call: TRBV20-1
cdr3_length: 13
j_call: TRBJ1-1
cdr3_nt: TGCAGTGCGCGAGACAGGGCGAACACTGAAGTTTTCTTT
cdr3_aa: CSARDRANTEVFF

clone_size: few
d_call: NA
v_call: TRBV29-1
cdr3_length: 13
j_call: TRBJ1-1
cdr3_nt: TGCAGCGTACGTATACAAGCTAACACTGAAGCTTTCTTT
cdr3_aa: CSVRIQANTEAFF

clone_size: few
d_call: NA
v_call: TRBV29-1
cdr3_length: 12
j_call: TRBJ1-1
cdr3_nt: TGCAGCGCGTACCTTCGTAACACTGAAGCTTTCTTT
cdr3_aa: CSAYLRNTEAFF

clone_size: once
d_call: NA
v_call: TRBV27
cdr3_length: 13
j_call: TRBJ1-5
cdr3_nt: TGTGCCAGCAGCCTACAGGTCGGACAGCCCCAGCATTTT
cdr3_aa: CASSLQVGQPQHF

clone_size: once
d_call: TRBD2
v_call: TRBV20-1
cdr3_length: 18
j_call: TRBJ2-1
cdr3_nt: TGCTGTGCTAGAGGGGCGCGGGAGGGGATGAGCTCCTACAATGAGCAGTTCTTC
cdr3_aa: CCARGAREGMSSYNEQFF

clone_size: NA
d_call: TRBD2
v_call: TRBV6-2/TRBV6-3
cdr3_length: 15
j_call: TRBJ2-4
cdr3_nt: TGTGCCAGCACCCGGCTAGCGGGGGGCTCAAACATTCAGTACTTC
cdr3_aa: CASTRLAGGSNIQYF

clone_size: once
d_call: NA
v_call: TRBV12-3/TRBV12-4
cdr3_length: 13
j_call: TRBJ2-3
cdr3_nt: TGTGCCAGCAGTTTCTCCGAGGGAGATACGCAGTATTTT
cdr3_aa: CASSFSEGDTQYF

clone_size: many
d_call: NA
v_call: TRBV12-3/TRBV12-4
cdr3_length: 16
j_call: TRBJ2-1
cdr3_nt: TGTGCCAGCAGTCATGGGGCGTACCCCTCCTACAATGAGCAGTTCTTC
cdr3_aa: CASSHGAYPSYNEQFF

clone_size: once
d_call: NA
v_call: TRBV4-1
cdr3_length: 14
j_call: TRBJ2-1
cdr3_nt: TGCGCCAGCAGCCAAGTCGACACCTACAATGAGCAGTTCTTC
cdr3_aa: CASSQVDTYNEQFF

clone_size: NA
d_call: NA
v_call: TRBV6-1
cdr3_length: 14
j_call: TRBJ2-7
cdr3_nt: TGTGCCAGCAGCCGCCGGGACGGAGGCTACGAGCAGTACTTC
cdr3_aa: CASSRRDGGYEQYF

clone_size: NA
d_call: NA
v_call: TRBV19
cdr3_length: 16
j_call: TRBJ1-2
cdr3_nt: TGTGCCAGTAGTCCCTCCAGACAGCCACACGGTGATGGCTACACCTTC
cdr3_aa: CASSPSRQPHGDGYTF

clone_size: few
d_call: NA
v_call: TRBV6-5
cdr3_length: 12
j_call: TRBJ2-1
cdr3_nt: TGTGCCAGCAGTAACCCATACAATGAGCAGTTCTTC
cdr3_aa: CASSNPYNEQFF